This entry lists 22 T cell receptor beta chains sequenced from one sample in a study of T cell responses to AZD1222 COVID-19 vaccine. Here immunoSEQ multiplex PCR was the method, and the copy in TCRdb shows in-frame clones only, minus some. The profile covers 150,000 to 200,000 clones, with almost 95% appearing a single time and roughly 10% taken by the ten largest. The sequencing here drew on peripheral blood, taken on day 0 of AZD1222 vaccination. The receptor set was obtained from an adult in good health.

V and J are TRBV28 and TRBJ2-3; D possibly corresponds to TRBD2 (7 bases). Per germline, CDR1 MDHEN and CDR2 SYDVKM. Trimming cost V 6 bases and J 4 bases, with 14 bases left between them. The CDR3 runs to 14 residues. CDR3 sequence: CASRSGGPADTQYF. The CDR3 DNA sequence: TGTGCCAGCAGATCCGGGGGGCCCGCAGATACGCAGTATTTT.

The chain employs TRBV29-1 and TRBJ2-5; D uncertain. This CDR3 contains 11 residues. The V and J ends lost 5 bases and 1 base respectively, with 5 bases between them. Per the germline V gene, CDR1 is SQVTM and CDR2 is ANQGSEA. CDR3 nucleotide sequence: TGCAGCGTTTCAGTCCAAGAGACCCAGTACTTC. Translation: CSVSVQETQYF.

This chain uses TRBV5-4 with TRBJ1-2; a possible D gene is TRBD1 (5 bases). Trimming pared 6 bases from V and 0 bases from J, leaving 12 bases between. The CDR3 loop spans 14 amino acids. The V gene's germline CDR1 is SGHNT and CDR2 YYREEE (reference sequence). Written as DNA, the CDR3 is TGTGCCAGCAACATAGGGGTGTCTAACTATGGCTACACCTTC. Its translation is CASNIGVSNYGYTF.

CDR3 sequence (DNA): TGTGCCAGCAGCGTATTCCGGGGGGGCTCTGGGGCCAACGTCCTGACTTTC. Translated: CASSVFRGGSGANVLTF. The V gene is TRBV9, the J gene TRBJ2-6; 8 bases are a match to TRBD2. This CDR3 has 17 amino acids. Germline loops: CDR1 SGDLS, CDR2 YYNGEE. The J segment lost 0 bases and the V segment lost 1 base, leaving 3 bases of the junction unmatched.

The chain links TRBV29-1 to TRBJ2-2; D is unclear. CDR1 and CDR2 from the germline V gene are SQVTM and ANQGSEA. V lost 6 bases, J lost 4 bases, and 12 bases lay in between. This CDR3 contains 13 residues. The CDR3 DNA follows: TGCAGCGTGTCCGAAAGAAGCACCGGGGAGCTGTTTTTT. Encoded protein: CSVSERSTGELFF.

On this clone itself: This sample also contains other DNA sequences that code for the same CDR3. The CDR3: CASSYGQLGGYTF. CDR3 sequence (DNA): TGTGCCAGCAGTTACGGGCAGTTGGGTGGCTACACCTTC. V and J are TRBV6-5 and TRBJ1-2; D gene ambiguous. The CDR3 is 13 residues long. V was pared by 2 bases and J by 7 bases, with 11 bases between. Germline V CDR1 and CDR2: MNHEY, SVGAGI.

This chain links TRBV19 with TRBJ1-4; a weak D match, TRBD1 (6 bases). V lost 5 bases, J lost 0 bases, and 13 bases lay in between. CDR1 is LNHDA and CDR2 is SQIVND in the germline V gene (reference sequence). This CDR3 comprises 16 residues. The CDR3 protein is CASSFGQSPTNEKLFF. DNA of the CDR3: TGTGCCAGTAGTTTCGGACAGTCTCCAACTAATGAAAAACTGTTTTTT.

V is TRBV6-5 and J is TRBJ1-1; D unclear. This CDR3 region has 13 residues. V gave up 6 bases and J gave up 1 base, with 9 bases separating them. CDR1 MNHEY and CDR2 SVGAGI come from the germline V gene. Here the CDR3 reads CASRVRANTEAFF. The DNA of the CDR3 is TGTGCCAGCAGGGTAAGGGCGAACACTGAAGCTTTCTTT.

The chain recombines TRBV5-4 with TRBJ1-1; 10 bases fit TRBD1. CDR1 SGHNT and CDR2 YYREEE come from the germline V gene (reference sequence). This CDR3 region has 17 residues. V lost 5 bases and J lost 0; bases outside the gene matches: 10. The CDR3 reads CASSLMLGQGLNTEAFF. Here the CDR3 DNA reads TGTGCCAGCAGTTTGATGTTGGGACAGGGGTTGAACACTGAAGCTTTCTTT. Full variable domain (outside the CDR3, taken from reference TRBV5-4 and TRBJ1-1): ETGVTQSPTHLIKTRGQQVTLRCSSQSGHNTVSWYQQALGQGPQFIFQYYREEENGRGNFPPRFSGLQFPNYSSELNVNALELDDSALYLCASSLMLGQGLNTEAFFGQGTRLTVV.

This clone was observed once. The rearrangement links TRBV28 to TRBJ2-6, with 12 bases fitting TRBD1. In germline, CDR1 is MDHEN, CDR2 SYDVKM. The ends lost 8 bases at V and 4 bases at J; junction bases unmatched: 6. The CDR3 is 16 amino acids. Written as DNA, the CDR3 is TGTGCCAGCTGGGGACAGGGGGCGAAAGGGGCCAACGTCCTGACTTTC. It specifies CASWGQGAKGANVLTF.

The V call is TRBV2, the J call TRBJ2-3; D could derive from TRBD1 or TRBD2 (5 bases each). V was shortened by 3 bases and J by 2 bases, with 12 bases between the two germline ends. Germline-derived CDR1 and CDR2 are SNHLY and FYNNEI. CDR3 length equals 15 residues. CDR3 sequence: CASSEAGSNTDTQYF. CDR3 in DNA: TGTGCCAGCAGTGAGGCAGGGAGCAACACAGATACGCAGTATTTT.

The chain has TRBV29-1 and TRBJ1-1; D may be TRBD1 (5 bases). V was clipped by 4 bases and J by 4 bases, with 10 bases between them. The CDR3 contains 12 residues. CDR1 is SQVTM, CDR2 ANQGSEA, per germline. The CDR3 region is CSVVQGVTEAFF. The CDR3 DNA reads as TGCAGCGTTGTTCAGGGAGTCACTGAAGCTTTCTTT.

This chain links TRBV5-6 with TRBJ1-5, with D unresolved. This CDR3 has 13 residues. Per germline, CDR1 SGHDT and CDR2 YYEEEE. The ends were cut back, 2 bases at V and 9 bases at J, with 12 bases in the middle. The DNA of the CDR3 is TGTGCCAGCAGCTTTGGAGGGTACCGGCCCCAGCATTTT. Translation: CASSFGGYRPQHF.

This chain joins TRBV15 and TRBJ2-1; 9 bases align to TRBD1. The V gene end was trimmed by 3 bases and the J gene end by 2 bases; junction bases not matched to a gene: 11. CDR1 and CDR2 (germline): LNHNV, YYDKDF (reference sequence). The CDR3 is 18 amino acids. Here the CDR3 DNA reads TGTGCCACCAGCAGGGCGACCGGGACAGGGCAAACCTACAATGAGCAGTTCTTC. Translated: CATSRATGTGQTYNEQFF.

This rearrangement joins TRBV3-1 (or the pseudogene TRBV3-2) to TRBJ1-1; 7 bases agree with TRBD1. The J segment lost 0 bases and the V segment lost 0 bases, leaving 7 bases of the junction unmatched. Germline CDR1 and CDR2: LGHDT and YNNKEL (reference sequence). The CDR3 runs to 17 residues. The CDR3, as DNA: TGTGCCAGCAGCCAAGAATGGAGGGGACAGCTGAACACTGAAGCTTTCTTT. This codes for CASSQEWRGQLNTEAFF.

The chain recombines TRBV21-1 with TRBJ2-2; the table names TRBD1, a call not compared with the DNA. TRBV21-1 is described as a pseudogene. The CDR3 totals 15 residues. As DNA, the CDR3 is TGTGCCATCCAGGGGGGACAGGGTAAACCCGGGGAGCTGTTTTTT. It translates to CAIQGGQGKPGELFF.

This sequence joins TRBV2 and TRBJ1-2; TRBD1 aligns across 9 bases. CDR1 and CDR2 (germline): SNHLY, FYNNEI. V shed 0 bases, J shed 8 bases, and the junction held 7 bases outside the gene matches. CDR3 length: 15 amino acids. CDR3: CASSEAGQGVFGYTF. As DNA, the CDR3 is TGTGCCAGCAGTGAAGCGGGACAGGGAGTTTTCGGCTACACCTTC.

The CDR3 DNA follows: TGTGCCATCAGTGAGAGGGACAGGGAAACTGAAGCTTTCTTT. Protein product: CAISERDRETEAFF. This chain uses TRBV10-3 with TRBJ1-1, with 9 bases identical to TRBD1. Per germline, CDR1 ENHRY and CDR2 SYGVKD. J lost 5 bases, V lost 2 bases, and 3 bases had no gene match. The CDR3 contains 14 residues.

The chain uses TRBV19 and TRBJ2-6; 9 bases agree with TRBD1. This CDR3 comprises 18 residues. Germline trimming cut 3 bases from V and 0 bases from J; bases unmatched to any gene: 6. CDR1 is LNHDA, CDR2 SQIVND, per germline (reference sequence). In nucleotides, the CDR3 is TGTGCCAGTAGTATCGCTGACAGGGGGATCTCTGGGGCCAACGTCCTGACTTTC. It yields the protein CASSIADRGISGANVLTF.

The sample holds a few counts of this clone. This chain links TRBV29-1 with TRBJ1-1; the match to TRBD1 covers 7 bases. Germline trimming cut 7 bases from V and 4 bases from J; bases unmatched to any gene: 9. The CDR3 consists of 13 residues. CDR1 is SQVTM, CDR2 ANQGSEA, per germline. The CDR3 DNA follows: TGCAGCGGAGACAGGGCCGAGAGCACTGAAGCTTTCTTT. It translates to CSGDRAESTEAFF.

The chain joins TRBV6-2 or TRBV6-3 to TRBJ2-2; D uncertain. V was clipped by 2 bases and J by 6 bases, with 16 bases between them. CDR3 length: 16 residues. Germline CDR1 reads MNHEY; CDR2 reads SVGEGT. The CDR3 spells CASSYTPDTSAGELFF. The CDR3 coding sequence is TGTGCCAGCAGTTACACCCCCGATACGTCGGCCGGGGAGCTGTTTTTT.

The V call is TRBV29-1, the J call TRBJ1-1; D uncertain. This CDR3 comprises 13 residues. CDR1 SQVTM and CDR2 ANQGSEA come from the germline V gene. The V gene lost 3 bases and the J gene lost 6 bases, with 14 bases spanning the gap. The CDR3 nucleotides are TGCAGCGTTGAGGCGGGGTTGAGCCCTGAAGCTTTCTTT. Protein: CSVEAGLSPEAFF.